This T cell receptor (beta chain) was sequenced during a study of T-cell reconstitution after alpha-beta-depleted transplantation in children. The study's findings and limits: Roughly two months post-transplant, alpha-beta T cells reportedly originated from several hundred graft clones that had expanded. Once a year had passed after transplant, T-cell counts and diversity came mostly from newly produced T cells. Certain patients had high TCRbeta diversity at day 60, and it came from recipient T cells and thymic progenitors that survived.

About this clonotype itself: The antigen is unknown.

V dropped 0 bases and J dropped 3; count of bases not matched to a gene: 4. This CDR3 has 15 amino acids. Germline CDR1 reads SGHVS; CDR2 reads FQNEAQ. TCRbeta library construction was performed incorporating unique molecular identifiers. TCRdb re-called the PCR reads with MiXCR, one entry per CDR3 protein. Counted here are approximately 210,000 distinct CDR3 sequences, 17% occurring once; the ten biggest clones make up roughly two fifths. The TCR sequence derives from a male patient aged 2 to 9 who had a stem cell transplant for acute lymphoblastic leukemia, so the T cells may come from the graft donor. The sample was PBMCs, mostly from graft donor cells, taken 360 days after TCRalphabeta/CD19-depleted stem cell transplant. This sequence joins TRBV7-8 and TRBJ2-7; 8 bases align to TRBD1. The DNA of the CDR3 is TGTGCCAGCAGCTTAGCGCGACAGGGGATCTACGAGCAGTACTTC. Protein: CASSLARQGIYEQYF.